One TCR beta chain is described in this entry. The antigen is not known. TCRdb re-derived calls from the 5' RACE reads in MiXCR, one entry per CDR3 protein. The sample lists about 340,000 distinct CDR3 sequences, around 12% seen once, with 3.2% in the top ten. The entry originates in a study of T cells after yellow fever vaccination. Study observations and caveats: Only a minor proportion of clonotypes was detected across both CD4 and CD8 compartments.

V lost 1 base and J lost 7, with 10 bases in between. Germline V gene data show CDR1 as MNHEY and CDR2 as SVGEGT. CDR3 length equals 13 residues. The chain is built from TRBV6-2 or TRBV6-3 and TRBJ1-1, with D uncertain. This TCR was recovered from a man in his late teens or twenties who received the YFV17D yellow fever vaccine. The starting material was CD4+ T cells sorted from PBMCs, obtained 15 days after the yellow fever booster vaccination. The DNA for the CDR3 is TGTGCCAGCAGTTACTATCGACGGGGTGAAGCTTTCTTT. Amino acid sequence: CASSYYRRGEAFF.